This T cell receptor beta chain originates from a study of sequential checkpoint blockade in melanoma. Study-level background: DNA from 91 pretreatment tumor samples underwent TCRβ immunosequencing. Matched biopsies came pretreatment and at week 13 for twenty-two patients.

The assay was immunoSEQ multiplex PCR, and TCRdb's table has in-frame clones only and misses some. The sample carries fewer than 20,000 clones, about 25% recorded once. Germline CDR1 reads LNHDA; CDR2 reads SQIVND (reference sequence). The CDR3 is 15 amino acids. V gave up 5 bases and J gave up 2 bases, with 16 bases separating them. The treatment was: randomized to nivolumab then ipilimumab (arm A) or the reverse (arm B). Patients had received no earlier DNA-damaging chemotherapy. The receptor's source is a human donor with melanoma. This chain connects TRBV19 to TRBJ2-7; possibly TRBD2 for D (5 bases). The sample here was tumor tissue (inferred from file names), taken from a patient given nivolumab and ipilimumab in sequence. CDR3 amino acids: CASSLEGLGTYEQYF. The CDR3 DNA follows: TGTGCCAGTAGTCTGGAAGGACTGGGGACCTACGAGCAGTACTTC.